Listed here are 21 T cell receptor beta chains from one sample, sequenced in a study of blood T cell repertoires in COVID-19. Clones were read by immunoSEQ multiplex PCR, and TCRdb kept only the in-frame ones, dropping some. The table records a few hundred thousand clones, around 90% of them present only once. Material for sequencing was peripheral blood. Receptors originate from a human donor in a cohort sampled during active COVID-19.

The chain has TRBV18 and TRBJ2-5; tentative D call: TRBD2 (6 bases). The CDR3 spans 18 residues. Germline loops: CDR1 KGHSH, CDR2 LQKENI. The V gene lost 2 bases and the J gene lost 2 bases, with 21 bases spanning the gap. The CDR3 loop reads CASSPSGRGLAYQETQYF. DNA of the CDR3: TGTGCCAGCTCACCATCGGGTCGAGGCCTAGCGTATCAAGAGACCCAGTACTTC.

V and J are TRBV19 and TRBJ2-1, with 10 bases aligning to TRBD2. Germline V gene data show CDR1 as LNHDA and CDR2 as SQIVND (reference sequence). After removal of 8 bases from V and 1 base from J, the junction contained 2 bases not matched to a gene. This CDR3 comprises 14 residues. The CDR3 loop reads CASRSGRSYNEQFF. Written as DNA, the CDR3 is TGTGCCAGTCGTAGCGGGAGGTCCTACAATGAGCAGTTCTTC.

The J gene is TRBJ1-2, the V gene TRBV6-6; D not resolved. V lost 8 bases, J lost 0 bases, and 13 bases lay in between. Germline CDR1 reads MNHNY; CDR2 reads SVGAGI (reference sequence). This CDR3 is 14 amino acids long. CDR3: CASDGDSTNYGYTF. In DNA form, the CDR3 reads TGTGCCAGCGACGGGGATTCAACTAACTATGGCTACACCTTC.

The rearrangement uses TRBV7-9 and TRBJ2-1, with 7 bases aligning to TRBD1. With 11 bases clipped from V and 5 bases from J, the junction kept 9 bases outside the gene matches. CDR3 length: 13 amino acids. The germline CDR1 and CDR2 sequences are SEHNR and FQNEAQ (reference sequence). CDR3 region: CASEGQLNNEQFF. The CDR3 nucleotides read TGTGCCTCAGAGGGACAGTTAAACAATGAGCAGTTCTTC.

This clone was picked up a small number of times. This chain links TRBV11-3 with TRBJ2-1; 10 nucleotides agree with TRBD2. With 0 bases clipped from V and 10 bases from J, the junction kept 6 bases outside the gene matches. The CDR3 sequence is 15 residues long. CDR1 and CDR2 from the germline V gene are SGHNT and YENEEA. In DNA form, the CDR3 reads TGTGCCAGCAGCTTAGAATCAACTAGCGGGGCAGAGCAGTTCTTC. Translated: CASSLESTSGAEQFF.

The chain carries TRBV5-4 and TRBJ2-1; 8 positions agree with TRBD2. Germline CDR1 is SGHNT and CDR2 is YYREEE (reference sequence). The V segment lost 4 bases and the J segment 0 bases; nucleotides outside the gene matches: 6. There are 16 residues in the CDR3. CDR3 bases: TGTGCCAGCAGCCGCATAGCGGGGAGCTCCTACAATGAGCAGTTCTTC. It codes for CASSRIAGSSYNEQFF.

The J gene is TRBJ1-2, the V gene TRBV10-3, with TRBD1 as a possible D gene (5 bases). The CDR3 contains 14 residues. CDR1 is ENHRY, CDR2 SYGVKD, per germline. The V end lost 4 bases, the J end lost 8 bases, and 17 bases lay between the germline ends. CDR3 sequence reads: CAISVGTEEGGYTF. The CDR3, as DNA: TGTGCCATCAGTGTGGGGACGGAGGAGGGCGGCTACACCTTC.

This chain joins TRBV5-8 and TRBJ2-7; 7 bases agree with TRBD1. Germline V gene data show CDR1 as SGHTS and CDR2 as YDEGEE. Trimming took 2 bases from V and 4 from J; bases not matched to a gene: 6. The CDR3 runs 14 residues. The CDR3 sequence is CASSLSRGSYEQYF. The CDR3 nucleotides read TGTGCCAGCAGCTTATCCAGGGGGAGTTACGAGCAGTACTTC.

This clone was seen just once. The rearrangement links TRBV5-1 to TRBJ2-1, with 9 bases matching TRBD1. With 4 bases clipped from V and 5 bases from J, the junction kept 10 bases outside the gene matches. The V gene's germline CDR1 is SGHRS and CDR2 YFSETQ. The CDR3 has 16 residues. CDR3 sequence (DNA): TGCGCCAGCAGCCCAGAGGGACAGGGATTAAACAATGAGCAGTTCTTC. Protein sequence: CASSPEGQGLNNEQFF.

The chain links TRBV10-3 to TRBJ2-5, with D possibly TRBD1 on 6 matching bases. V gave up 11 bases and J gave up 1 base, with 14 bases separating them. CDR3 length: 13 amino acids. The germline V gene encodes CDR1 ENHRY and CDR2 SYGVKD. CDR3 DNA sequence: TGTGCCGCCGCAAACAGGGCCCAAGAGACCCAGTACTTC. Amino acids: CAAANRAQETQYF.

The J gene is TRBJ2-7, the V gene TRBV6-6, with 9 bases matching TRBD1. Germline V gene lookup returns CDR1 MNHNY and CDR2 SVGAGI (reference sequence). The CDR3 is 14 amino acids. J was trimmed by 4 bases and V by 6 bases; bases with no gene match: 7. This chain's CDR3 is CASSPGQGNYEQYF. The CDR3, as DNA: TGTGCCAGCAGCCCGGGACAGGGTAATTACGAGCAGTACTTC.

In nucleotides, the CDR3 is TGCGCCAGCAGACGTACACCGGGGGACGGCACAGATACGCAGTATTTT. Translated, it gives CASRRTPGDGTDTQYF. The gene calls are TRBV5-1 and TRBJ2-3, with a weak D call TRBD2 (6 bases). Germline V CDR1 and CDR2: SGHRS, YFSETQ. Between the trimmed V and J ends, which lost 5 bases and 1 base, there was a span of 17 bases. This CDR3 is 16 amino acids long. Together with reference TRBV5-1 and TRBJ2-3, the CDR3 gives the full variable domain: KAGVTQTPRYLIKTRGQQVTLSCSPISGHRSVSWYQQTPGQGLQFLFEYFSETQRNKGNFPGRFSGRQFSNSRSEMNVSTLELGDSALYLCASRRTPGDGTDTQYFGPGTRLTVL.

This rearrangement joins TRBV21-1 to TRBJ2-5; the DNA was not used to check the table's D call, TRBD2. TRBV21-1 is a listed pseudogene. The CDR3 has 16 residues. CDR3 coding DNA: TGTGCCAGCAGCAGACCGACGGAGCGGGAGTTAGAGACCCAGTACTTC. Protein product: CASSRPTERELETQYF.

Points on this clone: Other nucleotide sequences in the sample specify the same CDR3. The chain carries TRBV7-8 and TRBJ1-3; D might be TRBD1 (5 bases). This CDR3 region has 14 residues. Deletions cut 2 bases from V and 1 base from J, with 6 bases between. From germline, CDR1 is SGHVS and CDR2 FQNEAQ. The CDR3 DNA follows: TGTGCCAGCAGCTTACGGGGGTCTGGAAACACCATATATTTT. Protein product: CASSLRGSGNTIYF.

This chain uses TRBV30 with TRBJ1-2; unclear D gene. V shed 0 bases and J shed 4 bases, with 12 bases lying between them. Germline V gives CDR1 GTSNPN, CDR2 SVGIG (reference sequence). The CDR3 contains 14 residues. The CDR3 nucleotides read TGTGCCTGGAGTGTGGGGAGCCGTGGCTATGGCTACACCTTC. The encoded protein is CAWSVGSRGYGYTF.

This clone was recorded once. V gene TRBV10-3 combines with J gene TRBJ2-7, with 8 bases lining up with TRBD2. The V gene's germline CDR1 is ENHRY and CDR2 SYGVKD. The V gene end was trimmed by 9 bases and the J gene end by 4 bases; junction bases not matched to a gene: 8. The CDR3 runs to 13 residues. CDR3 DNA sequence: TGTGCCATACGGGGGGGTAGCGCTTACGAGCAGTACTTC. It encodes CAIRGGSAYEQYF.

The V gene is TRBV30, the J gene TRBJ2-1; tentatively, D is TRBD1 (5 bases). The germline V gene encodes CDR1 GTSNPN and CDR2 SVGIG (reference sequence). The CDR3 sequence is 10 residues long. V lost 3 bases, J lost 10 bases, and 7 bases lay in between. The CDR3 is CAWSTGEQFF. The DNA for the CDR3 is TGTGCCTGGAGCACAGGAGAGCAGTTCTTC.

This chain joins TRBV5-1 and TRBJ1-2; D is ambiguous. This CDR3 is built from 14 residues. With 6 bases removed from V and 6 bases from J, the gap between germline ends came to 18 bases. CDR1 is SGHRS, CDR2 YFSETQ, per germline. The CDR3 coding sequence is TGCGCCAGCACGGCCCAGGACGGACTAAATGGCTACACCTTC. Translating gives CASTAQDGLNGYTF.

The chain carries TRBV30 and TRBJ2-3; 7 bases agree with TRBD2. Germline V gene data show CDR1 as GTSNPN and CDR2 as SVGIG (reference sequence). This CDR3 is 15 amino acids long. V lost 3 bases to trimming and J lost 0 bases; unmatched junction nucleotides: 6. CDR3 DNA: TGTGCCTGGAGGGACGGACTAGTTAGCACAGATACGCAGTATTTT. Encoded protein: CAWRDGLVSTDTQYF.

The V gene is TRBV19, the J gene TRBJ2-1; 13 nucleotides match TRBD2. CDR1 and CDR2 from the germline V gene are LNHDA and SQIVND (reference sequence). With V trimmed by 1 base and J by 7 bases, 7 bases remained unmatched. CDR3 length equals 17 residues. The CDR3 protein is CASSIGTSGSLRNEQFF. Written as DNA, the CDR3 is TGTGCCAGTAGTATAGGGACTAGCGGGAGTTTGAGGAATGAGCAGTTCTTC.

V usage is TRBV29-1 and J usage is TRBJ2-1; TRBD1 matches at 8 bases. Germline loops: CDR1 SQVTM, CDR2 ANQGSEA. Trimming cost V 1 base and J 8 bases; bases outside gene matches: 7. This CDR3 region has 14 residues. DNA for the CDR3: TGCAGCGTTGAAGGGACAGGGAATGTAGATGAGCAGTTCTTC. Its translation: CSVEGTGNVDEQFF.